The rows below give T cell receptor beta chains drawn from one sample of a study of T-cell memory formation after mild COVID-19. TCRdb redid the calling of the 5' RACE reads with MiXCR, one entry per CDR3 protein. The repertoire holds some 300,000 distinct CDR3 sequences, with 20% to 25% as singletons. The sequencing sample was made of PBMCs or a T cell subset sorted from them (not recorded which). Receptors originate from a man between 18 and 35 years old who had mild COVID-19 (a few samples of this study predate the infection). Cell type and time point are not known. Each CDR3 is given with its conserved first and last residue. A D gene is named only where the DNA matches it firmly. Only part of the rows carry a size: once, few, many, or a class if the clone is expanded.

D	size	V	J	length	DNA	CDR3
-	few	TRBV5-1	TRBJ1-6	15	TGCGCCAGCAGACTGGAGTGGGAGGGCCCTTCACCCCTCCACTTT	CASRLEWEGPSPLHF
-	few	TRBV7-2	TRBJ1-4	13	TGTGCCAGCACGGCTGCAACTAATGAAAAACTGTTTTTT	CASTAATNEKLFF
TRBD1	-	TRBV5-1	TRBJ2-6	18	TGCGCCAGCAGACCGAAAACAGGGGCCCTATCTGGGGCCAACGTCCTGACTTTC	CASRPKTGALSGANVLTF
TRBD1	few	TRBV4-2	TRBJ1-6	12	TGTGCCAGGTTGCACAGGGGGCCACCCCTCCACTTT	CARLHRGPPLHF
-	few	TRBV10-3	TRBJ1-1	12	TGTGCCATCAGTGAAACGGACAATGAAGCTTTCTTT	CAISETDNEAFF
-	-	TRBV9	TRBJ2-1	15	TGTGCCAGCAGCGTGGGTACGAGCTCCTACAATGAGCAGTTCTTC	CASSVGTSSYNEQFF
-	few	TRBV20-1	TRBJ1-1	13	TGCAGTGCTAGCGGGGGGTCGGGCACTGAAGCTTTCTTT	CSASGGSGTEAFF
TRBD1	many	TRBV4-1	TRBJ2-3	15	TGCGCCAGCAGCCAAGAGGGACAGGGATGGGATACGCAGTATTTT	CASSQEGQGWDTQYF
TRBD2	-	TRBV7-6	TRBJ2-5	16	TGTGCCAGCAGTCGAGCGGGGGGGTTAATCCAAGAGACCCAGTACTTC	CASSRAGGLIQETQYF
-	-	TRBV4-2	TRBJ2-5	16	TGTGCCAGCAGCTCAAGGGAGAGACCGTTACAAGAGACCCAGTACTTC	CASSSRERPLQETQYF
-	-	TRBV25-1	TRBJ1-1	18	TGTGCCAGCAGTGAAAACCTCGGGACTTCAACAGGGAACACTGAAGCTTTCTTT	CASSENLGTSTGNTEAFF
TRBD2	-	TRBV18	TRBJ2-3	16	TGTGCCAGCTCACCGGCCAGCGGGGGGGGTACAGATACGCAGTATTTT	CASSPASGGGTDTQYF
TRBD2	few	TRBV11-2	TRBJ2-7	14	TGTGCCAGCAGCCGGACGGGACTAGCGCTCGAGCAGTACTTC	CASSRTGLALEQYF
TRBD2	few	TRBV4-2	TRBJ2-5	14	TGTGCCAGCAGCCAAGATCTGGGGGGGGAGACCCAGTACTTC	CASSQDLGGETQYF
-	few	TRBV7-2	TRBJ2-2	15	TGTGCCAGCAGCTTAGGGCGGGGGCTTACCGGGGAGCTGTTTTTT	CASSLGRGLTGELFF
TRBD1	few	TRBV12-3/TRBV12-4	TRBJ1-5	15	TGTGCCAGCACAGCGTCGGGACAGTCGGTACGGCCCCAGCATTTT	CASTASGQSVRPQHF
-	few	TRBV28	TRBJ2-5	11	TGTGCCAGCAAGACAAGATTGACCCAGTACTTC	CASKTRLTQYF
-	few	TRBV6-5	TRBJ2-7	14	TGTGCCAGCAGTTACTCAGAAGGAGGGTACGAGCAGTACTTC	CASSYSEGGYEQYF
-	-	TRBV7-6	TRBJ2-2	16	TGTGCCAGCAGCTTGTCAGAGTCAGCGGTCACCGGGGAGCTGTTTTTT	CASSLSESAVTGELFF
TRBD1	-	TRBV5-1	TRBJ1-2	13	TGCGCCAGCAGCCTGACAGGGGTGGAAGGCTACACCTTC	CASSLTGVEGYTF
-	-	TRBV20-1	TRBJ2-7	15	TGCAGTGCTAGAGATCTTAGGGGGGACAGCTACGAGCAGTACTTC	CSARDLRGDSYEQYF
TRBD2	many	TRBV9	TRBJ2-3	17	TGTGCCAGCAGCGTAGGACTAGCGGGTGGGAGCACAGATACGCAGTATTTT	CASSVGLAGGSTDTQYF
-	-	TRBV4-1	TRBJ2-6	16	TGCGCCAGCAGCCAAGAGGGCCGGGTTGGGGCCAACGTCCTGACTTTC	CASSQEGRVGANVLTF
-	once	TRBV3-1	TRBJ2-2	13	TGTGCCAGCAGTTATACTCGCACCGGGGAGCTGTTTTTT	CASSYTRTGELFF
-	-	TRBV2	TRBJ1-1	15	TGTGCCAGCAGTGCAAACGGAGGGGTGAACACTGAAGCTTTCTTT	CASSANGGVNTEAFF
-	-	TRBV7-2	TRBJ1-2	14	TGTGCCAGCAGCTTGATGTCAACTAACTATGGCTACACCTTC	CASSLMSTNYGYTF
TRBD2	many	TRBV20-1	TRBJ2-3	19	TGCAGTGCTCAGATTCCCCGACTAGCGGGGGGCCTTAATGATGGTACGCAGTATTTT	CSAQIPRLAGGLNDGTQYF
-	few	TRBV20-1	TRBJ2-3	14	TGCAGTGCTAGGATGAGGATAAGCACAGATACGCAGTATTTT	CSARMRISTDTQYF
-	-	TRBV20-1	TRBJ1-1	15	TGCAGTGCTAGATCGACGGGCGGGATGAACACTGAAGCTTTCTTT	CSARSTGGMNTEAFF
TRBD1	-	TRBV4-1	TRBJ1-3	18	TGCGCCAGCAGCCTTTCGGCCTCAGGGGGCCGGGGTGGAAACACCATATATTTT	CASSLSASGGRGGNTIYF
-	many	TRBV12-3/TRBV12-4	TRBJ2-3	13	TGTGCCAGCAGTTTCGGAAGCACAGATACGCAGTATTTT	CASSFGSTDTQYF
-	-	TRBV3-1	TRBJ2-2	14	TGTGCCAGCAGCCGGTCTGAGGTGGTCGGGGAGCTGTTTTTT	CASSRSEVVGELFF
-	few	TRBV12-3/TRBV12-4	TRBJ2-5	15	TGTGCCAGCACCCACGTCCCGGGCGGCCAAGAGACCCAGTACTTC	CASTHVPGGQETQYF
-	-	TRBV5-1	TRBJ2-1	13	TGCGCCAGCAGCTTGCAGGGTTCGCATGAGCAGTTCTTC	CASSLQGSHEQFF
-	few	TRBV2	TRBJ1-4	11	TGTGCCAGCAGTCCCAAATATGGTCGCGTTTTT	CASSPKYGRVF
-	few	TRBV5-1	TRBJ1-1	13	TGCGCCAGCACAGACTCACCGGGAACTGAAGCTTTCTTT	CASTDSPGTEAFF
-	few	TRBV7-9	TRBJ2-5	17	TGTGCCAGCAGCTTAGATAGGGCCCTCCGCCGGCAAGAGACCCAGTACTTC	CASSLDRALRRQETQYF